This TCR beta chain comes out of a study of T cells in Graves' hyperthyroidism and ophthalmopathy. Study details: Specimen type is peripheral blood, collected at initial diagnosis prior to any treatment.

TCR beta CDR3 regions were amplified from RNA. The study used the HTBI primer set for a first-round RT-PCR of the TCR CDR3. In TCRdb, the multiplex PCR reads were re-called with MiXCR into one record per CDR3 protein. Of 500,000 to 600,000 distinct CDR3 sequences listed, approximately 15% are singletons. Germline V gene data show CDR1 as KGHSH and CDR2 as LQKENI. The CDR3 contains 13 residues. The V end lost 0 bases, the J end lost 5 bases, and 8 bases lay between the germline ends. Study-wide points: Ophthalmopathy got predicted by the model a median 6.5 months before its onset.

Reasons for excluding patients were uncontrolled infection, other autoimmune disease, pregnancy or lactation. This clonotype was found many times. Its antigen is as yet unknown. The TCR comes from a woman aged 18-29 years with Graves' hyperthyroidism. The chain joins TRBV18 to TRBJ2-7; D unclear. Source material: blood. The CDR3 DNA is TGTGCCAGCTCACCACCATCCGAGGACGAGCAGTACTTC. As protein: CASSPPSEDEQYF.